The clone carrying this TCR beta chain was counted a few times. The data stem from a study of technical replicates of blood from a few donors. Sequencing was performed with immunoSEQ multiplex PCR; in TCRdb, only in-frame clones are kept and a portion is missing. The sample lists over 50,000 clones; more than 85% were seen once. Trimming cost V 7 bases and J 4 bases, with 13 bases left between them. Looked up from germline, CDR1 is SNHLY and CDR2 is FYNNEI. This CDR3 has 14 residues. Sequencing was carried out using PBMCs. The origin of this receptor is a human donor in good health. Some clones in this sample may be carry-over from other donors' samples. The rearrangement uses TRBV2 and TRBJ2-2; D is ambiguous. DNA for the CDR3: TGTGCCAGCATGTTAGCTCAGCCCACCGGGGAGCTGTTTTTT. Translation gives CASMLAQPTGELFF.